This T cell receptor beta chain was observed in a study of blood T cell repertoires in COVID-19. Looking at the study overall: The origin of the acute and convalescent COVID-19 samples was the United States, Italy and Spain.

Measured with immunoSEQ multiplex PCR; TCRdb has only the in-frame clones, and not every one. Found here are roughly 150,000 clones, about 80% of them singletons; the top ten hold less than 4%. This CDR3 is 15 amino acids long. The germline V and J ends were trimmed by 4 bases and 0 bases, with 13 bases remaining between them. Germline V lookup: CDR1 SGHRS, CDR2 YFSETQ. The age range of participants was roughly 18 to 90 years, with residence in approximately 25 US areas. Assignment of participants to cohorts was predicated upon participant-reported clinical history. Cohort 3 donors counted as recovered after two negative PCRs, clearance, or resolved symptoms. This clone was picked up one time.

The V gene is TRBV5-1, the J gene TRBJ1-1, with D possibly being TRBD1 (5 bases). The material sequenced was PBMCs or T cells enriched from blood (not recorded which). The receptor comes from a woman in her fifties or sixties who had recovered from COVID-19. The CDR3 DNA reads as TGCGCCAGCAGCCCTTACCCACAGGTGAACACTGAAGCTTTCTTT. Amino acids: CASSPYPQVNTEAFF.